Listed here is a single TCR beta chain. The antigen is undetermined. The data belong to a study of early stage breast cancer tumors. Study information: Under 10 ER+/PR+/HER2- tumors were invasive ductal; four were invasive lobular.

Study results and limitations: Compared with adjacent normal breast tissue, tumors showed around 2.5-fold greater T cell density and higher clonality.

The J segment lost 7 bases and the V segment lost 4 bases, leaving 7 bases of the junction unmatched. The germline gives CDR1 SQVTM, CDR2 ANQGSEA. The CDR3 totals 13 residues. Here immunoSEQ multiplex PCR was the method, and the copy in TCRdb shows in-frame clones only, minus some. The sample lists about 28,000 clones; roughly 80% were seen once. The J gene is TRBJ2-1, the V gene TRBV29-1; 7 positions match TRBD1. The TCR originated in a person between 60 and 70 years old with breast cancer. Sequenced sample: blood. The CDR3 loop reads CSVGRDSRNEQFF. The CDR3 DNA sequence: TGCAGCGTTGGCAGGGACAGTAGAAATGAGCAGTTCTTC.